This T cell receptor beta chain was recovered during a study of cytomegalovirus exposure and HLA in healthy donors. Across the study: Caucasian-associated ancestry cluster membership applied to over 80% of under 450 genotyped donors.

With 60 Vbeta and 13 Jbeta primers, the PCR was carried out. Clones were sequenced by immunoSEQ multiplex PCR, and TCRdb holds only the in-frame ones, with some missing. The sample includes approximately 61,000 clones, 75% to 85% of them seen just once. This CDR3 has 16 amino acids. Trimming cost V 6 bases and J 3 bases; bases outside gene matches: 11. Germline CDR1 ENHRY, CDR2 SYGVKD. The source is a man between 45 and 60 years old in good health and CMV-seropositive. Specimen: PBMCs. This chain uses TRBV10-3 with TRBJ2-4; 7 bases line up with TRBD1. CDR3 sequence reads: CAISDADRVGKNIQYF. The CDR3 DNA reads as TGTGCCATCAGCGATGCAGACAGGGTTGGCAAAAACATTCAGTACTTC.